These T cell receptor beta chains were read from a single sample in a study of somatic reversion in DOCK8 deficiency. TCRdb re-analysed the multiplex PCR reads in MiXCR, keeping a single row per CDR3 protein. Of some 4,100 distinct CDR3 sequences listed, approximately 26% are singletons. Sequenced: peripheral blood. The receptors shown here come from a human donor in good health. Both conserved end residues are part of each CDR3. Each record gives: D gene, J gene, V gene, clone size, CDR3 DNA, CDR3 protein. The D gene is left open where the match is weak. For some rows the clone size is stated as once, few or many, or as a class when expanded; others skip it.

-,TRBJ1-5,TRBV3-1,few,TGTGCCAGCAGCCACGGACAGTTTCAGCCCCAGCATTTT,CASSHGQFQPQHF
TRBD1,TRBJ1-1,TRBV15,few,TGTGCCACCAGCGGTCCTGGACAGGGTCGAGACACTGAAGCTTTCTTT,CATSGPGQGRDTEAFF
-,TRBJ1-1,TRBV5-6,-,TGTGCCACCGGCTTTTACCCCGTTGGGACTGAAGCTCTCTTT,CATGFYPVGTEALF
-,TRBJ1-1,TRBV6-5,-,TGTGCCAGCAGTTACTTAAGACCGAACACTGAAGCTTTCTTT,CASSYLRPNTEAFF
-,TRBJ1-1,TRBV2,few,TGTGCCAGCAGTGTGCTCAACACTGAAGCTTTCTTT,CASSVLNTEAFF
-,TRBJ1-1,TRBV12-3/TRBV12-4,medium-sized,TGTGCCAGCAGTTTCGGGGTGGGCACTGAAGCTTTCTTT,CASSFGVGTEAFF
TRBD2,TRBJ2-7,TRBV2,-,TGTGCCAGCACGCGCGGGGGGGCTGGAGAGCAGTACTTC,CASTRGGAGEQYF
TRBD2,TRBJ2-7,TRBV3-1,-,TGTGCCAGCAGCCCGAGGGGCACTAGCGGGGACGAGCAGTACTTC,CASSPRGTSGDEQYF
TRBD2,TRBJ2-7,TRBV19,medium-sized,TGTGCCAGTAGCCTTAGCGGGGGGTACGAGCAGTACTTC,CASSLSGGYEQYF
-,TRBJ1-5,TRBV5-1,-,TGCGCCAGCAGCTTGGTAGGGGTTAGCAATCAGCCCCAGCATTTT,CASSLVGVSNQPQHF
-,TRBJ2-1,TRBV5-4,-,TGTGCCAGCAGCTCGTGGGACACGAAATACAATGAGCAGTTCTTC,CASSSWDTKYNEQFF
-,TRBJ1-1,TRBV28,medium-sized,TGTGCCAGCAGTTTACGACAGGAAGCTTTCTTT,CASSLRQEAFF
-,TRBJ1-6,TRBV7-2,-,TGTGCCAGCAGCCAACGTCAACCCGGGGTTAATTCACCCCTCCACTTT,CASSQRQPGVNSPLHF
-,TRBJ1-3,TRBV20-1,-,TGCAGTGCGCCCCGTGGAAACACCATATATTTT,CSAPRGNTIYF
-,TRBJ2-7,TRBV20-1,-,TGCAGTGCTAGTGGGGGCAGGGGCTACGAGCAGTACTTC,CSASGGRGYEQYF
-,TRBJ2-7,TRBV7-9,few,TGTGCCAGCAGCTTAGGGGGAGTAGGGACCCTAGCCTACGAGCAGTACTTC,CASSLGGVGTLAYEQYF
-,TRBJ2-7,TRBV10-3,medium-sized,TGTGCCATCAGTGGACAGGTTGACCACGAGCAGTACTTC,CAISGQVDHEQYF
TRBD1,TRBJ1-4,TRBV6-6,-,TGTGCCAGCAGCGATCGGTATTGGGGACAGCAAAATGAAAAACTGCTTTTT,CASSDRYWGQQNEKLLF
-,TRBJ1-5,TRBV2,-,TGTGCCAGCAAGCTCGGTCGGGTTTATAGCAATCAGCCCCAGCATTTT,CASKLGRVYSNQPQHF
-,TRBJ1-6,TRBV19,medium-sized,TGTGCCAGTAGTATGGACAGAACCCGCAATTCACCCCTCCACTTT,CASSMDRTRNSPLHF
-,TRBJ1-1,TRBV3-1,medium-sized,TGTGCCAGCGGGGCTTCTGTCGCGGGCACTGAAGCTTTCTTT,CASGASVAGTEAFF
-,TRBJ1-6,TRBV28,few,TGTGCCAGCAGTTTCAGGGACTCACCCCTCCACTTT,CASSFRDSPLHF
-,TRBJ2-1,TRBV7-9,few,TGTGCCAGCAGCTTAGGGGTCCAATTAGAAAATGAGCAGTTCTTC,CASSLGVQLENEQFF
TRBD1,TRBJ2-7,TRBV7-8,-,TGTGCCAGCAGCTACGGGACAGTATCCTACGAGCAGTACTTC,CASSYGTVSYEQYF
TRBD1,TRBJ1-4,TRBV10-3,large,TGTGCCATAAGGACAGGGGGCGAAGAAAAACTGTTTTTT,CAIRTGGEEKLFF
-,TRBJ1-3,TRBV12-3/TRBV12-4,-,TGTGCCAGCAGTCGCCTCATACCAGGAAACACCATATATTTT,CASSRLIPGNTIYF
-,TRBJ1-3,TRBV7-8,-,TGTGCCAGCAGCTTTTCCCGGGACGGTTGGAAAGGAAACACCATATATTTT,CASSFSRDGWKGNTIYF
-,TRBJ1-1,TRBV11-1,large,TGTGCCAGCAGCTTTGGGGGATCGAACACTGAAGCTTTCTTT,CASSFGGSNTEAFF
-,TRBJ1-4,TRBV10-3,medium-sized,TGTGCCATCAGTGAGTCTAATGAAAAACTGTTTTTT,CAISESNEKLFF
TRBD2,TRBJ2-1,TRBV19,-,TGTGCCACCGGGACTAGCGGGGGCTACAATGAGCAGTTCTTC,CATGTSGGYNEQFF
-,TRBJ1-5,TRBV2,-,TGTGCCAGCAGTCCGAGTGGGCCCCAGCATTTT,CASSPSGPQHF
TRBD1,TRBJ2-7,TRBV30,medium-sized,TGTGCCTGGAGTGTAATTGGGGACAGACCCTACGAGCAGTACTTC,CAWSVIGDRPYEQYF
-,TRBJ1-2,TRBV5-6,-,TGTGCCAGCAGCTTGTCGAATTTGGGGAGAATTAACTATGGCTACACCTTC,CASSLSNLGRINYGYTF
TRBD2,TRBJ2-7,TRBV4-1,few,TGCGCCAGCAGCCAAGTAATCAGAGCGGGGGTCTCCTACGAGCAGTACTTC,CASSQVIRAGVSYEQYF
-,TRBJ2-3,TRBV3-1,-,TGTGCCAGCAGCCAACGGGCAGATACGCAGTATTTT,CASSQRADTQYF
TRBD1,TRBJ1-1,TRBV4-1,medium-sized,TGCGCCAGCAGCCGACACCTATACAGGGACAGGGCTAACACTGAAGCTTTCTTT,CASSRHLYRDRANTEAFF
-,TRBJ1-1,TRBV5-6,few,TGTGCCAGCAGCTTAGTCGGTTCGGGGAACACTGAAGCTTTCTTT,CASSLVGSGNTEAFF
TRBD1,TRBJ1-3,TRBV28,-,TGTGCCAGCATGACAGGGGGCGCTTTGGTATGGGGAAACACCATATATTTT,CASMTGGALVWGNTIYF
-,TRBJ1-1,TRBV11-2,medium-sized,TGTGCCAGCAGCTTACTAGGGGGCACTGAAGCTTTCTTT,CASSLLGGTEAFF
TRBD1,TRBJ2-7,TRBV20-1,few,TGCAGTGCTAGGGACAGGGACTACGAGCAGTACTTC,CSARDRDYEQYF
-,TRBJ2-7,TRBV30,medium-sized,TGTGCCTGGAGCCTTAGCTCCTACGAGCAGTACTTC,CAWSLSSYEQYF
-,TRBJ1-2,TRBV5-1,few,TGCGCCAGCAGCCAGGGACCTAACTATGGCTACACCTTC,CASSQGPNYGYTF
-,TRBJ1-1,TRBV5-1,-,TGCGCCAGCAGCTTGGAAGGACAAGCCACTGAAGCTTTCTTT,CASSLEGQATEAFF
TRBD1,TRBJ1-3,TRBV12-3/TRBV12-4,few,TGTGCCAGCAGTTTCATCGTAGGTCAGGGGGGAGACACCATATATTTT,CASSFIVGQGGDTIYF
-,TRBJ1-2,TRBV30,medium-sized,TGTGCCTGGAGTCCGAACTATGGCTACACCTTC,CAWSPNYGYTF
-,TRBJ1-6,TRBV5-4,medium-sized,TGTGCCAGCAGCTTGGAAGGCCGCTCCTATAATTCACCCCTCCACTTT,CASSLEGRSYNSPLHF
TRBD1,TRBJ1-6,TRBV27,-,TGTGCCAGCAGTTCTCGGACAGGGCTTAATTCACCCCTCCACTTT,CASSSRTGLNSPLHF
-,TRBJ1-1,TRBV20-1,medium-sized,TGCAGTGCGAGGGGCACTGAAGCTTTCTTT,CSARGTEAFF
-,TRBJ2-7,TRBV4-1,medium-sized,TGCGCCAGCAGCCAAGATCTGGCTGAGCAGTACTTC,CASSQDLAEQYF
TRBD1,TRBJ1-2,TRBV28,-,TGTGCCAGCAGTCCCCCGGACAGGCCTAACTATGGCTACACCTTC,CASSPPDRPNYGYTF
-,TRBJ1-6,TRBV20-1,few,TGCAGTGCTAGAGACCTGACAGACTCTGGGGGTAATTCACCCCTCCACTTT,CSARDLTDSGGNSPLHF
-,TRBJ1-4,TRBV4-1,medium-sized,TGCGCCAGCGGGAATGAAAAACTGTTTTTT,CASGNEKLFF
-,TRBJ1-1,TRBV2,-,TGTGCCAGCAGCACAGCGGGAGAAGCTTTCTTT,CASSTAGEAFF
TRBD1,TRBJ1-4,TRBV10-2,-,TGCGCCAGCAGGGGGACAGGGCGGGATGAAAAACTGTTTTTT,CASRGTGRDEKLFF